The text below deals with one T cell receptor beta chain. What it binds is not known. With 60 Vbeta and 13 Jbeta primers, the PCR was carried out. Data came from immunoSEQ multiplex PCR; TCRdb stores just in-frame clones and leaves some out. The table records roughly 140,000 clones, around 85% of them present only once. The data are from a study of cytomegalovirus exposure and HLA in healthy donors. Study-wide points: In a later analysis, several top co-occurrence clusters appeared linked to parvovirus B19, influenza, CMV and Epstein-Barr virus.

Germline V gene data show CDR1 as KGHSH and CDR2 as LQKENI. This CDR3 has 16 amino acids. With 2 bases removed from V and 0 bases from J, the gap between germline ends came to 11 bases. The rearrangement links TRBV18 to TRBJ1-3; D not certain. The sequence was collected from a man aged 40-50 years in good health and CMV-seropositive. Sequences were obtained from PBMCs. The CDR3: CASSPSGGSSGNTIYF. The CDR3 nucleotides are TGTGCCAGCTCACCAAGCGGCGGGAGCTCTGGAAACACCATATATTTT.